Given below is one T cell receptor (beta chain) in context. Its antigen remains unknown. TCRdb keeps only in-frame clones here, not all; method: immunoSEQ multiplex PCR. The sample holds 150,000 to 200,000 clones, about 88% seen once. This sample was included in a study of cytomegalovirus exposure and HLA in healthy donors. Study-wide results and limits: In vitro, three CMV-associated chains proved specific for CMV antigens. The finding came from a later analysis; first-cohort TCR clusters tended to co-occur in the 110 or so validation repertoires.

With 5 bases clipped from V and 6 bases from J, the junction kept 4 bases outside the gene matches. The CDR3 runs 14 residues. Germline V gives CDR1 MNHEY, CDR2 SVGAGI. Sequencing was carried out using PBMCs. The TCR sequence derives from a woman aged 18-29 years in good health and CMV-seronegative. This sequence joins TRBV6-5 and TRBJ2-1; 10 nucleotides match TRBD2. The CDR3 is CASSAGLAINEQFF. CDR3 sequence (DNA): TGTGCCAGCAGTGCGGGACTAGCGATCAATGAGCAGTTCTTC.